This entry lists 30 T cell receptor beta chains sequenced from one sample in a study of breast tumors, draining lymph nodes, adjacent tissues. TCRdb used MiXCR to reprocess the multiplex PCR reads, holding one entry per CDR3 protein. The data contain some 200,000 distinct CDR3 sequences, approximately 33% of them seen just once; the ten biggest clones take up around 4.5%. Breast cancer patients provided tissue from their axillary draining lymph nodes. Sequencing input: axillary lymph node tissue. The source is a female donor with breast cancer. Some clones in this sample may be carry-over from other donors' samples.

The CDR3 here is CASSLEQGGGIGQPQHF. The CDR3 nucleotides are TGTGCCAGCAGCTTGGAACAGGGCGGTGGGATCGGCCAGCCCCAGCATTTT. This chain joins TRBV5-5 and TRBJ1-5; D is possibly TRBD1 (6 bases). CDR3 length: 17 amino acids. V was shortened by 0 bases and J by 7 bases, with 20 bases between the two germline ends. In germline, CDR1 is SGHKS, CDR2 YYEKEE (reference sequence).

This sequence joins TRBV3-1 and TRBJ2-7; no reliable D call. In germline, CDR1 is LGHDT, CDR2 YNNKEL (reference sequence). The V end was cut by 4 bases, the J end by 3 bases, with 13 bases between. This CDR3 is 14 amino acids long. The CDR3: CASSPRTDDYEQYF. CDR3 coding DNA: TGTGCCAGCAGCCCCAGAACGGACGACTACGAGCAGTACTTC.

This clonotype was recorded at least ten times. V usage is TRBV20-1 and J usage is TRBJ1-3, with D unresolved. This CDR3 is 11 amino acids long. CDR1 and CDR2 from the germline V gene are DFQATT and SNEGSKA (reference sequence). Trimming removed 2 bases from V and 11 bases from J, with 10 bases in between. CDR3 region: CSARIGIAIYF. The CDR3 nucleotides are TGCAGTGCTAGAATAGGTATTGCCATATATTTT.

This clonotype occurred many times. This chain joins TRBV5-1 and TRBJ2-2; the match to TRBD1 covers 7 bases. The V gene's germline CDR1 is SGHRS and CDR2 YFSETQ. The V segment lost 4 bases and the J segment 2 bases; nucleotides outside the gene matches: 8. This CDR3 has 16 residues. CDR3 protein: CASSVSGTVNTGELFF. The CDR3 nucleotides read TGCGCCAGCAGCGTTTCCGGGACAGTAAACACCGGGGAGCTGTTTTTT.

This clonotype was observed many times. The chain combines TRBV7-9 with TRBJ1-4; D possibly corresponds to TRBD1 (5 bases). V gave up 5 bases and J gave up 8 bases, with 15 bases separating them. Germline V gene lookup returns CDR1 SEHNR and CDR2 FQNEAQ (reference sequence). This CDR3 spans 14 amino acids. CDR3 coding DNA: TGTGCCAGCAGCCACCGGGGGGAGCGGGAAAAACTGTTTTTT. Translation: CASSHRGEREKLFF. The full variable domain, with the rest looked up from reference TRBV7-9 and TRBJ1-4, is DTGVSQNPRHKITKRGQNVTFRCDPISEHNRLYWYRQTLGQGPEFLTYFQNEAQLEKSRLLSDRFSAERPKGSFSTLEIQRTEQGDSAMYLCASSHRGEREKLFFGSGTQLSVL.

This clonotype was recorded many times. The rearrangement links TRBV10-3 to TRBJ2-7, with D possibly TRBD2 on 5 matching bases. V was shortened by 4 bases and J by 9 bases, with 13 bases between the two germline ends. This CDR3 is built from 12 residues. Germline V lookup: CDR1 ENHRY, CDR2 SYGVKD. CDR3 amino acids: CAISAQDFLQYF. The DNA of the CDR3 is TGTGCCATCAGTGCCCAGGACTTCTTGCAGTACTTC.

This clonotype occurred many times. The rearrangement links TRBV5-5 to TRBJ2-7, with a weak D call TRBD1 (6 bases). Trimming cost V 0 bases and J 3 bases, with 13 bases left between them. The CDR3 spans 15 residues. Germline V gene data show CDR1 as SGHKS and CDR2 as YYEKEE (reference sequence). The CDR3: CASSLEVYRVYEQYF. CDR3 bases: TGTGCCAGCAGCTTGGAAGTATACAGGGTCTACGAGCAGTACTTC.

As for this clonotype: This may arise from a read error, as a much more abundant clone is one base away. The chain is built from TRBV12-3 or TRBV12-4 and TRBJ1-5; the D is unclear. Trimming removed 3 bases from V and 12 bases from J, with 9 bases in between. The CDR3 sequence is 11 residues long. This CDR3 is CASSFGVLQHF. CDR3 nucleotides: TGTGCCAGCAGTTTCGGGGTACTCCAGCATTTT.

V is TRBV7-2 and J is TRBJ1-3; unclear D gene. The CDR3 is made up of 11 amino acids. The germline V and J ends were trimmed by 2 bases and 8 bases, with 4 bases remaining between them. CDR1 and CDR2 (germline): SGHTA, FQGNSA. CDR3: CASSLLDTIYF. CDR3 in DNA: TGTGCCAGCAGCTTACTTGACACCATATATTTT.

This clonotype was recorded many times. The gene calls are TRBV7-3 and TRBJ2-5, with 7 bases aligning to TRBD2. CDR1 and CDR2 from the germline V gene are SGHTA and FQGTGA. The CDR3 is 14 amino acids. Trimming at V came to 0 bases and at J to 4 bases, leaving 2 bases not matched to a gene. The CDR3 DNA reads as TGTGCCAGCAGCTTAACGGCGGGAGCAGAGACCCAGTACTTC. This encodes CASSLTAGAETQYF.

As concerns this clonotype: Just one base apart from a much larger clone, this may be a read error. The J gene is TRBJ2-3, the V gene TRBV6-6; TRBD1 might be the D (5 bases). The CDR3 is 15 residues long. In germline, CDR1 is MNHNY, CDR2 SVGAGI (reference sequence). The CDR3 here is CAGSYSKGIGDTQYF. For the CDR3, the DNA is TGTGCCGGCAGTTACTCGAAGGGGATTGGGGATACGCAGTATTTT.

The gene calls are TRBV28 and TRBJ1-2, with TRBD1 identical over 9 bases. The trim removed 8 bases at V and 8 bases at J, leaving 15 bases unmatched. The length of the CDR3 is 15 residues. Looked up from germline, CDR1 is MDHEN and CDR2 is SYDVKM. For the CDR3, the DNA is TGTGCCAGCGGTCCATACAGGGGGCAACAGTACGGCTACACCTTC. Translated, it gives CASGPYRGQQYGYTF.

This clonotype has at least ten counts. J is TRBJ2-1 and V is TRBV20-1; D unresolved. Germline V lookup: CDR1 DFQATT, CDR2 SNEGSKA (reference sequence). The ends were cut back, 7 bases at V and 0 bases at J, with 10 bases in the middle. The CDR3 is 13 residues long. The CDR3 nucleotides read TGCAGTGTTCCAGGCAGCTCCTACAATGAGCAGTTCTTC. This translates into CSVPGSSYNEQFF.

The chain uses TRBV20-1 and TRBJ1-5; 8 bases line up with TRBD1. This CDR3 comprises 15 residues. V lost 6 bases and J lost 10; bases outside the gene matches: 17. Germline V gives CDR1 DFQATT, CDR2 SNEGSKA (reference sequence). This CDR3 reads CSADHGQGKGSPQHF. The CDR3 DNA is TGCAGTGCAGACCATGGACAGGGAAAAGGGTCACCCCAGCATTTT.

A word on this clonotype: Since a much larger clone is just one base distant, this may be a read error. This chain connects TRBV20-1 to TRBJ2-1; 13 nucleotides match TRBD2. V gave up 6 bases and J gave up 10 bases; unmatched junction bases: 9. The CDR3 covers 14 residues. In germline, CDR1 is DFQATT, CDR2 SNEGSKA (reference sequence). DNA of the CDR3: TGCAGTGCGCCCGGGACTAGCGGGATTGCGGAGCAGTTCTTC. Translation: CSAPGTSGIAEQFF.

This clonotype was observed a handful of times. The chain carries TRBV3-1 and TRBJ2-1, with D tentatively TRBD2 (7 bases). V was cut by 1 base and J by 8 bases, with 12 bases left in between. Germline loops: CDR1 LGHDT, CDR2 YNNKEL (reference sequence). This CDR3 has 14 amino acids. CDR3: CASSQVTGGHEQFF. DNA for the CDR3: TGTGCCAGCAGCCAAGTAACGGGGGGCCATGAGCAGTTCTTC.

V and J are TRBV2 and TRBJ1-5; TRBD1 might be the D (5 bases). Germline V lookup: CDR1 SNHLY, CDR2 FYNNEI. The CDR3 extends over 15 amino acids. Trimming shortened V by 7 bases and J by 7 bases, and 20 bases separated the two germline ends. The CDR3 coding sequence is TGTGCCAGCAACCTAGCGGGGACGGGTGAGCAGCCCCAGCATTTT. This translates into CASNLAGTGEQPQHF.

This clonotype was seen many times. This chain joins TRBV12-3 or TRBV12-4 and TRBJ2-3; 10 bases fit TRBD2. The length of the CDR3 is 14 residues. Trimming took 8 bases from V and 4 from J; bases not matched to a gene: 6. The CDR3, as DNA: TGTGCCAGCGGGCTAGCGGGAGTCGCAGATACGCAGTATTTT. Translation gives CASGLAGVADTQYF.

This clonotype was recorded at least ten times. The chain recombines TRBV6-1 with TRBJ2-7, with 8 bases aligning to TRBD2. The V and J ends lost 6 bases and 3 bases, in that order; junction bases with no gene match: 10. Germline V lookup: CDR1 MNHNS, CDR2 SASEGT. This CDR3 is 15 amino acids long. The chain's CDR3 is CASSVGSGGFYEQYF. The CDR3 DNA sequence: TGTGCCAGCAGCGTCGGGAGCGGGGGTTTCTACGAGCAGTACTTC.

Many counts were recorded for this clonotype. The V and J genes are TRBV7-3 and TRBJ2-1, with TRBD2 matching over 8 bases. The germline V gene has CDR1 SGHTA and CDR2 FQGTGA. The CDR3 has 15 amino acids. J was trimmed by 9 bases and V by 5 bases; bases with no gene match: 12. DNA for the CDR3: TGTGCCAGCAGCCACGGGGCTAGCGGGTATGGTGAGCAGTTCTTC. This sequence encodes CASSHGASGYGEQFF.

This chain connects TRBV6-1 to TRBJ2-1; 11 bases line up with TRBD1. Germline V gene lookup returns CDR1 MNHNS and CDR2 SASEGT. V lost 10 bases and J lost 5; bases outside the gene matches: 10. The CDR3 extends over 15 amino acids. CDR3: CATRPGQGAHNEQFF. CDR3 nucleotide sequence: TGTGCCACACGTCCCGGACAGGGGGCCCACAATGAGCAGTTCTTC.

This clonotype has only a few counts. The chain joins TRBV3-1 to TRBJ2-1; D unresolved. Trimming removed 3 bases at V and 12 bases at J, with 9 bases between. This CDR3 contains 11 residues. Germline lookup yields CDR1 LGHDT and CDR2 YNNKEL (reference sequence). CDR3 sequence reads: CASSQSRSQFF. The DNA for the CDR3 is TGTGCCAGCAGCCAGTCCCGATCGCAGTTCTTC.

The V and J genes are TRBV20-1 and TRBJ2-3; the D call may be TRBD1 or TRBD2 (5 bases each). Germline CDR1 and CDR2: DFQATT and SNEGSKA (reference sequence). V lost 5 bases and J lost 4, with 22 bases in between. The CDR3 covers 16 residues. CDR3 DNA sequence: TGCAGTGCTCCTAGCCGTGGGACCAGCGGCGCAGATACGCAGTATTTT. Its translation: CSAPSRGTSGADTQYF.

As for this clonotype: The CDR3 end shows no conserved phenylalanine or tryptophan, and so a read error is likely. The chain joins TRBV12-3 or TRBV12-4 to TRBJ1-3; TRBD1 aligns across 7 bases. The V gene end was trimmed by 6 bases and the J gene end by 1 base; junction bases not matched to a gene: 3. This CDR3 region has 14 residues. CDR3 in DNA: TGTGCCAGCAGACCAGGGGGGTCTGGAAACACCATATATTAT. It codes for CASRPGGSGNTIYY.

A note on this clonotype: At one of its ends the junction is not consistent with the germline gene, which may arise from a read error. The genes are TRBV20-1 and TRBJ2-4, with unresolved D. CDR3 length equals 17 residues. CDR1 DFQATT and CDR2 SNEGSKA come from the germline V gene (reference sequence). The CDR3 nucleotides are TGCAGTGCTAGAGATGCGTTCGAAAGCCCCAGTCCAAACACTCAGTACTTC. It codes for CSARDAFESPSPNTQYF.

This clonotype has ten or more counts. This sequence joins TRBV20-1 and TRBJ2-1; 7 bases match TRBD2. V dropped 2 bases and J dropped 0; count of bases not matched to a gene: 1. CDR1 and CDR2 (germline): DFQATT, SNEGSKA (reference sequence). CDR3 length: 14 residues. CDR3 region: CSARRGGSYNEQFF. DNA of the CDR3: TGCAGTGCTAGACGCGGGGGCTCCTACAATGAGCAGTTCTTC.

Comment on this clonotype: A clone one base away is much larger, so this may be a read error. V is TRBV30 and J is TRBJ2-1; 12 nucleotides align to TRBD2. The CDR3 has 16 residues. Germline CDR1 GTSNPN, CDR2 SVGIG (reference sequence). CDR3 coding DNA: TGTGCCTGGAGAGGACTAGCGGGAATTACCTACAATGGGCAGTTCTTC. This gives the protein CAWRGLAGITYNGQFF.

This clonotype has ten or more counts. The rearrangement uses TRBV5-6 and TRBJ2-1; D possibly uses TRBD1 or TRBD2 (5 bases each). This CDR3 spans 15 amino acids. CDR1 and CDR2 (germline): SGHDT, YYEEEE. Trimming removed 0 bases at V and 7 bases at J, with 14 bases between. The CDR3 bases are TGTGCCAGCAGCTTGGGATATCAGGGACGGAATGAGCAGTTCTTC. This encodes CASSLGYQGRNEQFF.

This clonotype showed up many times. The V call is TRBV7-9, the J call TRBJ2-1; possibly TRBD1 for D (5 bases). The CDR3 has 12 residues. CDR1 is SEHNR and CDR2 is FQNEAQ in the germline V gene (reference sequence). Deletions cut 3 bases from V and 5 bases from J, with 5 bases between. The CDR3 sequence is CASSLGHNEQFF. CDR3 bases: TGTGCCAGCAGCTTGGGGCACAATGAGCAGTTCTTC.

As regards this clonotype: A read error may explain this, as a much larger clone is one base away. The rearrangement uses TRBV20-1 and TRBJ2-7, with 7 nucleotides matching TRBD2. Per the germline V gene, CDR1 is DFQATT and CDR2 is SNEGSKA (reference sequence). The CDR3 extends over 12 amino acids. CDR3 nucleotide sequence: TGCAGTGGGGGGGGGACTACTTACGAGCCGTACTTC. Translating gives CSGGGTTYEPYF.